A selection of T cell receptor beta chains follows, all from one sample in a study of T cell responses to AZD1222 COVID-19 vaccine. Measured with immunoSEQ multiplex PCR; TCRdb has only the in-frame clones, and not every one. The sample comprises some 130,000 clones, about 90% of which are singletons, and roughly 8.9% rests with the top ten. Sequencing used peripheral blood, obtained on day 0 of AZD1222 vaccination. These receptor sequences come from an adult in good health. Each CDR3 is given with its conserved first and last residue. The D gene is left open where the match is weak. The listing skips clone size in some rows; elsewhere it reads once, few, many or a size class.

V gene: TRBV11-1; J gene: TRBJ2-1; clone size: NA; D gene: NA; CDR3 protein: CASSPRDSSYNEQFF; CDR3 DNA: TGTGCCAGCAGCCCGCGCGACAGCTCCTACAATGAGCAGTTCTTC
V gene: TRBV7-9; J gene: TRBJ1-1; clone size: NA; D gene: NA; CDR3 protein: CASSRLPNTEAFF; CDR3 DNA: TGTGCCAGCAGCCGACTCCCGAACACTGAAGCTTTCTTT
V gene: TRBV28; J gene: TRBJ1-1; clone size: NA; D gene: NA; CDR3 protein: CASTQRHTEAFF; CDR3 DNA: TGTGCCAGCACTCAGCGCCACACTGAAGCTTTCTTT
V gene: TRBV7-9; J gene: TRBJ2-2; clone size: NA; D gene: NA; CDR3 protein: CASSPRGAPAGELFF; CDR3 DNA: TGTGCCAGCAGCCCCCGTGGGGCGCCGGCCGGGGAGCTGTTTTTT
V gene: TRBV7-9; J gene: TRBJ1-1; clone size: NA; D gene: TRBD1; CDR3 protein: CASSWIRGRGTEAFF; CDR3 DNA: TGTGCCAGCAGCTGGATCAGGGGGCGCGGCACTGAAGCTTTCTTT
V gene: TRBV6-5; J gene: TRBJ1-1; clone size: NA; D gene: NA; CDR3 protein: CASRRDTSNTEAFF; CDR3 DNA: TGTGCCAGCAGACGGGACACTTCGAACACTGAAGCTTTCTTT
V gene: TRBV2; J gene: TRBJ1-2; clone size: NA; D gene: TRBD1; CDR3 protein: CASGAGGNYGYTF; CDR3 DNA: TGTGCCAGCGGGGCAGGGGGCAACTATGGCTACACCTTC
V gene: TRBV5-1; J gene: TRBJ1-2; clone size: once; D gene: TRBD1; CDR3 protein: CASSAAGTGNYGYTF; CDR3 DNA: TGCGCCAGCAGCGCCGCCGGGACAGGGAACTATGGCTACACCTTC
V gene: TRBV19; J gene: TRBJ1-1; clone size: NA; D gene: TRBD1; CDR3 protein: CASSMGMGTVMNTEAFF; CDR3 DNA: TGTGCCAGTAGTATGGGTATGGGGACAGTCATGAACACTGAAGCTTTCTTT
V gene: TRBV4-1; J gene: TRBJ2-1; clone size: once; D gene: TRBD2; CDR3 protein: CASSQALFAGVFQIYNEQFF; CDR3 DNA: TGCGCCAGCAGCCAAGCGCTTTTTGCGGGAGTTTTCCAGATCTACAATGAGCAGTTCTTC
V gene: TRBV12-5; J gene: TRBJ1-2; clone size: NA; D gene: TRBD1; CDR3 protein: CASGSGQGADGYTF; CDR3 DNA: TGTGCTAGTGGTTCCGGACAGGGGGCCGATGGCTACACCTTC
V gene: TRBV19; J gene: TRBJ2-1; clone size: NA; D gene: TRBD2; CDR3 protein: CASSITSGIYNEQFF; CDR3 DNA: TGTGCCAGTAGTATAACTAGCGGGATTTACAATGAGCAGTTCTTC
V gene: TRBV29-1; J gene: TRBJ2-5; clone size: NA; D gene: NA; CDR3 protein: CSVEGHIQETQYF; CDR3 DNA: TGCAGCGTTGAAGGCCACATACAAGAGACCCAGTACTTC
V gene: TRBV7-3; J gene: TRBJ2-3; clone size: few; D gene: TRBD2; CDR3 protein: CATTSGGPGSTDTQYF; CDR3 DNA: TGTGCCACGACTAGCGGGGGGCCTGGTAGCACAGATACGCAGTATTTT
V gene: TRBV15; J gene: TRBJ1-2; clone size: NA; D gene: TRBD1; CDR3 protein: CATSRDDRGNRYGYTF; CDR3 DNA: TGTGCCACCAGCAGAGACGACAGGGGTAATCGCTATGGCTACACCTTC
V gene: TRBV2; J gene: TRBJ2-4; clone size: NA; D gene: TRBD1; CDR3 protein: CASSEGQGRAKNIQYF; CDR3 DNA: TGTGCCAGCAGTGAGGGACAGGGAAGGGCCAAAAACATTCAGTACTTC
V gene: TRBV9; J gene: TRBJ2-1; clone size: medium-sized; D gene: TRBD2; CDR3 protein: CASSDMPGLAVNEQFF; CDR3 DNA: TGTGCCAGCAGCGACATGCCGGGACTAGCAGTCAATGAGCAGTTCTTC